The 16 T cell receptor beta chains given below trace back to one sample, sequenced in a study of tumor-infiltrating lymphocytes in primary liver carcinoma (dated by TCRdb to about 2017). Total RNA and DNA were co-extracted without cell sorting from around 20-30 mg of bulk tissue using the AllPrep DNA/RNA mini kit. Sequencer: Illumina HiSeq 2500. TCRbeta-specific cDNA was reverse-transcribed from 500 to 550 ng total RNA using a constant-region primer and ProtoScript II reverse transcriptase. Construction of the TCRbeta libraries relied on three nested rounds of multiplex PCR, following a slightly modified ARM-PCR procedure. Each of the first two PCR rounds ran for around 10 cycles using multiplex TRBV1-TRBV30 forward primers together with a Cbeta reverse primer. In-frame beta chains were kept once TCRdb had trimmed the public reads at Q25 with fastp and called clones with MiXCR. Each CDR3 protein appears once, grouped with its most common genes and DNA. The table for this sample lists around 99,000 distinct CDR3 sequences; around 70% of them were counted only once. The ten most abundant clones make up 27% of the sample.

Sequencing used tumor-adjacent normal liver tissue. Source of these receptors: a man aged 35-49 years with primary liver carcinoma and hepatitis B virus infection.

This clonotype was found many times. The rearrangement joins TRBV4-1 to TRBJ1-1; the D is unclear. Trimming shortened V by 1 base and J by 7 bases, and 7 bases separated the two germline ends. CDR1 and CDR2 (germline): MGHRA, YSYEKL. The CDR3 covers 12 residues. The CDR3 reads CASSQVASEAFF. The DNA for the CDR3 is TGCGCCAGCAGCCAAGTCGCGAGTGAAGCTTTCTTT.

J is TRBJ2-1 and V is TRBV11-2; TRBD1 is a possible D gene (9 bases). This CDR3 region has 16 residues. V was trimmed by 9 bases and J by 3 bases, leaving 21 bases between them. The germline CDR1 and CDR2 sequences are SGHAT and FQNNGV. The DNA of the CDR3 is TGTGCCAGAAGCGACGGGGGGGGACAGGGCTACAATGAGCAGTTCTTC. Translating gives CARSDGGGQGYNEQFF. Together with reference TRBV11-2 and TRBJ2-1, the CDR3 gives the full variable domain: EAGVAQSPRYKIIEKRQSVAFWCNPISGHATLYWYQQILGQGPKLLIQFQNNGVVDDSQLPKDRFSAERLKGVDSTLKIQPAKLEDSAVYLCARSDGGGQGYNEQFFGPGTRLTVL.

In DNA, the CDR3 is TGTGCCACCAGCGGAGGGGCGGGACACCTCCAAGAGACCCAGTACTTC. Protein: CATSGGAGHLQETQYF. The gene calls are TRBV15 and TRBJ2-5, with D perhaps given as TRBD1 or TRBD2 (6 bases each). The ends were cut back, 5 bases at V and 1 base at J, with 17 bases in the middle. The length of the CDR3 is 16 residues. The germline gives CDR1 LNHNV, CDR2 YYDKDF (reference sequence).

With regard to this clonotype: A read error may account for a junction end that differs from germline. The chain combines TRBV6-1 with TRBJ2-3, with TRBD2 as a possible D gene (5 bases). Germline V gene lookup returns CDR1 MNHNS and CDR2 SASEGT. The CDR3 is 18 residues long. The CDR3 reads CASSERGQLTDYTATQYF. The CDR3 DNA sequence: TGTGCCAGCAGTGAAAGAGGGCAACTAACGGATTACACAGCTACGCAGTATTTT.

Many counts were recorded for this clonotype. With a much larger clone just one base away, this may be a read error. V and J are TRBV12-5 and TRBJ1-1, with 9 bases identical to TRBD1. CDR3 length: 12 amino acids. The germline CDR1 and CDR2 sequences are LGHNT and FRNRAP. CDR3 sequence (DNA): TGTGTTAGTGGTTTGGGACAGGGAAAAGCTTTCTTT. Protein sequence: CVSGLGQGKAFF. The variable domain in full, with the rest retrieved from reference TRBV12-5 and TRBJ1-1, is DARVTQTPRHKVTEMGQEVTMRCQPILGHNTVFWYRQTMMQGLELLAYFRNRAPLDDSGMPKDRFSAEMPDATLATLKIQPSEPRDSAVYFCVSGLGQGKAFFGQGTRLTVV.

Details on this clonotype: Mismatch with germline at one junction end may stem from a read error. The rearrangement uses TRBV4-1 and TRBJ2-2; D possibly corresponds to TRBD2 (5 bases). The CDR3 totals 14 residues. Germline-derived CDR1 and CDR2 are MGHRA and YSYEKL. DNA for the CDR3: TGCACCAGCAGCCAAGGAGCCGGGATCAGGGAGCTGTTTTTT. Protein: CTSSQGAGIRELFF.

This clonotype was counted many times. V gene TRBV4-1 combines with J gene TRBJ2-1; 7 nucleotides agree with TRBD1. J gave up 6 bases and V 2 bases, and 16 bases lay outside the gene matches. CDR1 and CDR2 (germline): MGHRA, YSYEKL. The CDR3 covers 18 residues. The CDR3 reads CASSQRPLTGARFNEQFF. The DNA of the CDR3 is TGCGCCAGCAGCCAAAGACCCCTTACAGGGGCAAGATTCAATGAGCAGTTCTTC.

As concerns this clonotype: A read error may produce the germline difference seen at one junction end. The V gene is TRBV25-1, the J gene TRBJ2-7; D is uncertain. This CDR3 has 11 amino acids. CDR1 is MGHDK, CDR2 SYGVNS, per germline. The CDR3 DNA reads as TGTGCCAGTAGTTTAGGCTACGAGCAGCACTTC. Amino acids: CASSLGYEQHF.

The CDR3 loop is CASSPTSGIPYNEQFF. The CDR3 nucleotides are TGTGCCAGCAGCCCGACTAGCGGTATCCCCTACAATGAGCAGTTCTTC. V and J are TRBV4-2 and TRBJ2-1; 9 bases line up with TRBD2. Germline V gene data show CDR1 as LGHNA and CDR2 as YNFKEQ. This CDR3 spans 16 amino acids. V was pared by 4 bases and J by 2 bases, with 6 bases of the junction left unmatched.

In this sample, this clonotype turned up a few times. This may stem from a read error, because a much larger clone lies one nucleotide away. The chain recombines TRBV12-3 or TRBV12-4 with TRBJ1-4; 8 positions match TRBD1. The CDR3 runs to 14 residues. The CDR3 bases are TGTGTCAGCAGTCTTCAGGGGGCGGGCGAAAAACTGTTTTTT. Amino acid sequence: CVSSLQGAGEKLFF.

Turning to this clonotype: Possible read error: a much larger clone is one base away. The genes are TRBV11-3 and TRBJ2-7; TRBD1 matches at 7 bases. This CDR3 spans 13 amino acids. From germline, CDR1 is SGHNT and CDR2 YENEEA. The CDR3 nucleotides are TGTGTCAGCAGCGTGGGACAGTCCTACGAGCAGTACTTC. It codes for CVSSVGQSYEQYF. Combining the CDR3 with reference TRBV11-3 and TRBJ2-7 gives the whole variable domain EAGVVQSPRYKIIEKKQPVAFWCNPISGHNTLYWYLQNLGQGPELLIRYENEEAVDDSQLPKDRFSAERLKGVDSTLKIQPAELGDSAVYLCVSSVGQSYEQYFGPGTRLTVT.

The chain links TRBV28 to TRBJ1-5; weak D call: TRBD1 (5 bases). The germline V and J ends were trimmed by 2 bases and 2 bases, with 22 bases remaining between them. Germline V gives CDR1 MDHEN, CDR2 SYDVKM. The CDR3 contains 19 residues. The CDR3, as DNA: TGTGCCAGCAGTTTACAGGGTTTTGGGGTAATTGAGGGCAATCAGCCCCAGCATTTT. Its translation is CASSLQGFGVIEGNQPQHF.

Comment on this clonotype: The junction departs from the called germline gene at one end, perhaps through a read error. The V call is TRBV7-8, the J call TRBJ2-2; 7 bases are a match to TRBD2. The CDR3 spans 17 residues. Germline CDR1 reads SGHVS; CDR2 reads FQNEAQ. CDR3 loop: CASSSLASGGRGVELFF. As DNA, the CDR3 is TGTGCCAGTAGCTCCCTTGCCAGCGGAGGGAGGGGCGTGGAGCTGTTTTTT.

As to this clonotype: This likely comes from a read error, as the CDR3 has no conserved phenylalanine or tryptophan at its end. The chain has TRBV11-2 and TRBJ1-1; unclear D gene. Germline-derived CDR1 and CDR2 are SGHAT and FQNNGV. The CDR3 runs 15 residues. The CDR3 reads CASSLVPVLNTEAFS. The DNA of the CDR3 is TGTGCCAGCAGCTTAGTTCCGGTTTTGAACACTGAGGCTTTCTCT.

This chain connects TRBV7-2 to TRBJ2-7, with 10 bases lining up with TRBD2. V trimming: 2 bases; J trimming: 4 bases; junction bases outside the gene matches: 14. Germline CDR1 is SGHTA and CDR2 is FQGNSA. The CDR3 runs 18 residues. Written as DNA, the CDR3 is TGTACCAGCAGCTTAACCAGAACCACTAGCGGGACCTCATACGAGCAGTACTTC. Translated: CTSSLTRTTSGTSYEQYF.

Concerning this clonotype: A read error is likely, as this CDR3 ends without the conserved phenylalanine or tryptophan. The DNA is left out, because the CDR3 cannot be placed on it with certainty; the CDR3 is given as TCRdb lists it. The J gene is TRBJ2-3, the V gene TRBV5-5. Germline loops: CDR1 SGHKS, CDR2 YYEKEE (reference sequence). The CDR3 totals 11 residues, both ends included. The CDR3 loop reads CASSYSDTHYL.